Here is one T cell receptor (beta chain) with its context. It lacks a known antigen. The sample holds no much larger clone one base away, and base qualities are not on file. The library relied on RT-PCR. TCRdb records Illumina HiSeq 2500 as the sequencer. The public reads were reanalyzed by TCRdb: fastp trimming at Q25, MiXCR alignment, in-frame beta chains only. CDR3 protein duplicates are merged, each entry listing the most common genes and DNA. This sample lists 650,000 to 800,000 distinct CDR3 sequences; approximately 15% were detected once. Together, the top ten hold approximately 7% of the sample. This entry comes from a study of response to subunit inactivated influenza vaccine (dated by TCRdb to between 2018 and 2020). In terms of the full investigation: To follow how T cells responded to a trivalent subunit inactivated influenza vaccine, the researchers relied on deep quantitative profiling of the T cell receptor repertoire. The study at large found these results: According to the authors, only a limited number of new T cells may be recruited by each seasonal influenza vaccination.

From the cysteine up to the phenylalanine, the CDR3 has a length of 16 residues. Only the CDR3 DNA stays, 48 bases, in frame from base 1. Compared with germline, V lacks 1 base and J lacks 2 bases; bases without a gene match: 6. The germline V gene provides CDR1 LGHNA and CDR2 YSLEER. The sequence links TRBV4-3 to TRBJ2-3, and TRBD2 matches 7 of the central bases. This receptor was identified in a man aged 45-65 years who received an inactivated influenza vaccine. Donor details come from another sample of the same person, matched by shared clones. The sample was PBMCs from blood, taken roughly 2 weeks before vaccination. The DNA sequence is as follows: TGCGCCAGCAGCCAAGGTAGCGGGCAAGCCACAGATACGCAGTATTTT. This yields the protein CASSQGSGQATDTQYF.